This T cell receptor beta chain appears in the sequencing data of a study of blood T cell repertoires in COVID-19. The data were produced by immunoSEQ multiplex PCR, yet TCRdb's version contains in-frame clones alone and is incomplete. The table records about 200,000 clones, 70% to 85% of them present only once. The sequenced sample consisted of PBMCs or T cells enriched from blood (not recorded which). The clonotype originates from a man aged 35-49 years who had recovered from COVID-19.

The DNA of the CDR3 is TGTGCCAGCAGCTTGAAGAGGAGTGAAGCTTTCTTT. Translating gives CASSLKRSEAFF. The chain couples TRBV5-4 to TRBJ1-1; D is unresolved. V was shortened by 1 base and J by 7 bases, with 8 bases between the two germline ends. This CDR3 is built from 12 residues. CDR1 and CDR2 (germline): SGHNT, YYREEE (reference sequence). Variable domain in full (rest from reference TRBV5-4 and TRBJ1-1): ETGVTQSPTHLIKTRGQQVTLRCSSQSGHNTVSWYQQALGQGPQFIFQYYREEENGRGNFPPRFSGLQFPNYSSELNVNALELDDSALYLCASSLKRSEAFFGQGTRLTVV.